This T cell receptor beta chain was captured in a study of blood T cell repertoires in COVID-19. Study overall: Samples of COVID-19 (acute and convalescent) were obtained from the United States, Italy and Spain. T cells, B-cell-depleted T cells, or PBMCs supplied cDNA or gDNA.

This clone was recorded a few times. The CDR3 extends over 15 amino acids. The germline gives CDR1 SGHTS, CDR2 YDEGEE. The V and J ends lost 9 bases and 4 bases respectively, with 22 bases between them. Profiling relied on immunoSEQ multiplex PCR, and the TCRdb table lists in-frame clones only, not all of them. The sample holds roughly 200,000 clones; 70% to 85% are singletons and the top ten take about 7.8%. Patients from Seattle were sampled longitudinally, starting during active infection. The clonotype was recovered from an elderly woman with COVID-19, enrolled during active disease. The specimen sequenced was peripheral blood. V usage is TRBV5-8 and J usage is TRBJ1-2, with a possible D match to TRBD1 (5 bases). The CDR3, as DNA: TGTGCCATGTACTTGAGCCCCGGAGGGGCCTATGGCTACACCTTC. Encoded protein: CAMYLSPGGAYGYTF.